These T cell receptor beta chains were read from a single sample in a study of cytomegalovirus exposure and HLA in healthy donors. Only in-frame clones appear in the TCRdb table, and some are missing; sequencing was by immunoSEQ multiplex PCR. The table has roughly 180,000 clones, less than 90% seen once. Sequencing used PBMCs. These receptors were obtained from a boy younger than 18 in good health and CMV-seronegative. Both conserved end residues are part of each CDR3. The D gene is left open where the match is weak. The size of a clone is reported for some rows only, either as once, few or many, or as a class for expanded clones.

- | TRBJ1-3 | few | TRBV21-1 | CASSKGRPRGKKRNTIYF | TGTGCCAGCAGCAAAGGGCGCCCTCGGGGAAAAAAGAGAAACACCATATATTTT
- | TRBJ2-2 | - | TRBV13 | CASSSLALMGAGELFF | TGTGCCAGCAGCTCACTAGCCCTTATGGGGGCCGGGGAGCTGTTTTTT
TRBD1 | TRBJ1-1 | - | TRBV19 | CATLTGRGTEAFF | TGTGCCACCCTGACAGGGAGAGGCACTGAAGCTTTCTTT
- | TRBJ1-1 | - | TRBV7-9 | CASSSGGWTEAFF | TGTGCCAGCAGCTCAGGAGGGTGGACGGAAGCTTTCTTT
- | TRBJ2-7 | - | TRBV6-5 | CASRGLGSYEQYF | TGTGCCAGCAGGGGACTGGGATCCTACGAGCAGTACTTC
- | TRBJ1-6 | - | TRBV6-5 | CASSWGGDLYNSPLHF | TGTGCCAGCAGTTGGGGCGGGGACCTCTATAATTCACCCCTCCACTTT
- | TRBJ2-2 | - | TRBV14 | CASSQVLGATGELFF | TGTGCCAGCAGCCAAGTATTGGGGGCCACCGGGGAGCTGTTTTTT
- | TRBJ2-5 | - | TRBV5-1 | CASSPASPPVTQYF | TGCGCCAGCAGCCCAGCTAGTCCCCCTGTGACCCAGTACTTC
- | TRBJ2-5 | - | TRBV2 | CASSARTAQETQYF | TGTGCCAGCAGTGCGAGGACAGCTCAAGAGACCCAGTACTTC
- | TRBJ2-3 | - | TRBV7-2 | CASRMMRPDTQYF | TGTGCCAGCAGGATGATGCGCCCAGATACGCAGTATTTT
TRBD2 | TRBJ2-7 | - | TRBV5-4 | CASSLTGLADEQYF | TGTGCCAGCAGCTTGACGGGACTAGCGGACGAGCAGTACTTC
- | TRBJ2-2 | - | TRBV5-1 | CASSLGAGTGELFF | TGCGCCAGCAGCTTAGGTGCGGGCACCGGGGAGCTGTTTTTT
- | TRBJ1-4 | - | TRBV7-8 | CASSPFRGGEKLFF | TGTGCCAGCAGCCCCTTTAGAGGGGGTGAAAAACTGTTTTTT
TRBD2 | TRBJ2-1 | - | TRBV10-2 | CASRGYGGSNNEQFF | TGCGCCAGCAGAGGGTACGGGGGGTCTAACAATGAGCAGTTCTTC
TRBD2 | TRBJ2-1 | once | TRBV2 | CASSGGSGRGNEQFF | TGTGCCAGCAGTGGAGGTAGCGGGAGAGGAAATGAGCAGTTCTTC
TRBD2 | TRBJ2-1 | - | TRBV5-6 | CASSWGSLAARSYNEQFF | TGTGCCAGCAGCTGGGGGTCCCTAGCGGCCCGCTCCTACAATGAGCAGTTCTTC
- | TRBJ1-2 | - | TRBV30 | CAWVLPGDYGYTF | TGTGCCTGGGTTTTACCGGGGGACTATGGCTACACCTTC
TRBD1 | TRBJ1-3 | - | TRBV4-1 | CASSQPGQGAGNTIYF | TGCGCCAGCAGCCAGCCCGGACAGGGGGCTGGAAACACCATATATTTT
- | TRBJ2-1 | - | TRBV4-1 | CASSREQVNEQFF | TGCGCCAGCAGCCGAGAACAAGTCAATGAGCAGTTCTTC
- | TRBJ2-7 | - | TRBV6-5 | CASSQTDSGAYEQYF | TGTGCCAGCAGCCAAACCGACTCCGGAGCCTACGAGCAGTACTTC
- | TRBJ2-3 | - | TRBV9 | CASSVLGGTDTQYF | TGTGCCAGCAGCGTGCTAGGGGGCACAGATACGCAGTATTTT
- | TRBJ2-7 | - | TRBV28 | CASSRGGVSAYEQYF | TGTGCCAGCAGTAGAGGGGGGGTCTCCGCCTACGAGCAGTACTTC
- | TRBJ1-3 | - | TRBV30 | CAWTWESGNTIYF | TGTGCCTGGACATGGGAGTCTGGAAACACCATATATTTT